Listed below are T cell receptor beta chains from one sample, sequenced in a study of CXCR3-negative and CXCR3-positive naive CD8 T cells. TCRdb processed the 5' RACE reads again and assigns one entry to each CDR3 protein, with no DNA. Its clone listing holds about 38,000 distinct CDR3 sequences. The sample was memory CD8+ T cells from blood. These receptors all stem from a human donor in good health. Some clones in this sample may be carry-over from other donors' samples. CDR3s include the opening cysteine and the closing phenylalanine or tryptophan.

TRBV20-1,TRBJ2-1,CSARDQFGLAGALYNEQFF
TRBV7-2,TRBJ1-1,CASSLFLGNTEAFF
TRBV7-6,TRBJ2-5,CASTTKVASGGQETQYF
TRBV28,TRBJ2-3,CASSSLAGGSTDTQYF
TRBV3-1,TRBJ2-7,CASSPELLDYEQYF
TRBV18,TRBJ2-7,CASSPPGYEQYF
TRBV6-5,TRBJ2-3,CASSYGARGDTQYF
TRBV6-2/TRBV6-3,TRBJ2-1,CASSSGLARHEQFF
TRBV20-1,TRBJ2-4,CSADLAGQSTLAKNIQYF
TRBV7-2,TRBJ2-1,CASSHPHVYSDSSYNEQFF
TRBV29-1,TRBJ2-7,CSVAPGLAGYEQYF
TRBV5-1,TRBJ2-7,CASTPGQGVWEQYF
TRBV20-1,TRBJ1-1,CSASLGDAEAFF
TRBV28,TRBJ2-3,CASTERGGADTQYF
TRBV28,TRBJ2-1,CASSRGQPYNEQFF
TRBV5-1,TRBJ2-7,CASSEDGYEQYF
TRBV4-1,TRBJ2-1,CASSQGLAGWDEQFF
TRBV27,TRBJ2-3,CASSLGGDTQYF
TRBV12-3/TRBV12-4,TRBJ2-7,CASSLSSGREYSYEQYF
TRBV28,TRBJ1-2,CASSLVWGGGYTF
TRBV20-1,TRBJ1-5,CSAPLAGSPRNQPQHF
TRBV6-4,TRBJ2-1,CASSATGTSGDNEQFF
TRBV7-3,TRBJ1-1,CASSEGTGLRTEAFF
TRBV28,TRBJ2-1,CASSLLAGRGNEQFF
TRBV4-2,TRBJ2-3,CASSQDAGTTDTQYF
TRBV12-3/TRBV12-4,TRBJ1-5,CASSLPFGTGGHQPQHF
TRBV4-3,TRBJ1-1,CASSLWREGSTEAFF
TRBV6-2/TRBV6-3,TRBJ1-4,CASSPGTENEKLFF
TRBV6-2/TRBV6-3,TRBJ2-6,CASSHASGANVLTF
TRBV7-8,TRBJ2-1,CASSHGQGADNEQFF
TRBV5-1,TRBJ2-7,CASNDRAGPSLSYEQYF
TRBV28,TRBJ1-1,CASSLNTPGQGIDTEAFF
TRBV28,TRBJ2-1,CASSGVLGYEQFF
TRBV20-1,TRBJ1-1,CSAGTGEATEAFF
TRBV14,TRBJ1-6,CASSHRQGPRYNSPLHF
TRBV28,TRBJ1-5,CASSLTVLSNQPQHF
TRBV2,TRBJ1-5,CASTTGNQPQHF
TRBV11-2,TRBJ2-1,CASSLAPSGRGPYNEQFF
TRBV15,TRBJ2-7,CATSENSGGSYEQYF
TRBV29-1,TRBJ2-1,CSVEAGNEQFF
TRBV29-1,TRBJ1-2,CSSPGTDNYGYTF
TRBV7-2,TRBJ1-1,CASSWTGGEGTEAFF
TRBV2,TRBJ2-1,CASSATGSYNEQFF
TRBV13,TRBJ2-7,CASSLEGTYEQYF
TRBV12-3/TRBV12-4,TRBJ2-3,CASSLGFGGTDTQYF
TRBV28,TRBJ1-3,CASSLIGSGNTIYF
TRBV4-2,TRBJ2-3,CASSQVGAEGDTQYF
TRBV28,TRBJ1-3,CASSFGMGSGNTIYF
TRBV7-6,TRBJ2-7,CASSPQTDSYEQYF
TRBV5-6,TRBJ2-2,CASSPGLAGPYTGELFF
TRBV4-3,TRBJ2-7,CASSQVMPGQGGEQYF
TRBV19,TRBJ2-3,CASSPRGEWDTQYF
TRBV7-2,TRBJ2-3,CASSFDLALATDTQYF
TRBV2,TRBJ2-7,CASIGGSYEQYF